This T cell receptor (beta chain) was recorded in a study of early T cells in non-severe SARS-CoV-2 infection. Study details: Sequencing of bulk RNA from unsorted whole blood was done, without chain pairing.

Germline values: CDR1 MNHEY, CDR2 SVGAGI. V shed 0 bases and J shed 7 bases, with 9 bases lying between them. The CDR3 consists of 14 residues. Broader study findings: The matching step, a VDJdb search, favored anti-spike CD8 responses and missed private and CD4 specificities.

This clonotype has a handful of counts. The antigen is unknown. Unique molecular identifier tags were affixed to discrete cDNA molecules. One entry per CDR3 protein, called by TCRdb with MiXCR from the 5' RACE reads. This table holds over 90,000 distinct CDR3 sequences, about an eighth found once. Specimen: whole blood. The clonotype originates from an adult who was a healthcare worker with PCR-confirmed SARS-CoV-2 infection or an uninfected control (not recorded which). The V call is TRBV6-5, the J call TRBJ1-4; D gene ambiguous. CDR3 coding DNA: TGTGCCAGCAGTTACTCTCCGGGGAGTGAAAAACTGTTTTTT. It codes for CASSYSPGSEKLFF.